The present T cell receptor beta chain was sequenced within a study of T-cell memory formation after mild COVID-19. Study conclusions and caveats: Nothing confirmed that second-wave clones peaking on day 37 were specific for SARS-CoV-2. Some clones that responded turned up in pre-infection memory, which suggests that cross-reactive memory joined in. CD4/CD8 balance held among clones contracting day 15 to 85, and later expanders leaned CD4+.

TCRdb recomputed calls from the 5' RACE reads with MiXCR, one row per CDR3 protein. This table holds 450,000 or so distinct CDR3 sequences, roughly 23% found once. With respect to this clonotype: Its cognate antigen is unknown.

The specimen sequenced was PBMCs or a T cell subset sorted from them (not recorded which). The receptor's source is an adult woman who had mild COVID-19 (a few samples of this study predate the infection). Cell type and time point are not known.

The CDR3 loop reads CASMQGTDTQYF. CDR3 coding DNA: TGTGCCAGCATGCAGGGCACAGATACGCAGTATTTT. V gene TRBV6-2 or TRBV6-3 combines with J gene TRBJ2-3, with D unclear. Germline V gives CDR1 MNHEY, CDR2 SVGEGT. The CDR3 is 12 amino acids. Trimming cost V 7 bases and J 1 base, with 6 bases left between them.